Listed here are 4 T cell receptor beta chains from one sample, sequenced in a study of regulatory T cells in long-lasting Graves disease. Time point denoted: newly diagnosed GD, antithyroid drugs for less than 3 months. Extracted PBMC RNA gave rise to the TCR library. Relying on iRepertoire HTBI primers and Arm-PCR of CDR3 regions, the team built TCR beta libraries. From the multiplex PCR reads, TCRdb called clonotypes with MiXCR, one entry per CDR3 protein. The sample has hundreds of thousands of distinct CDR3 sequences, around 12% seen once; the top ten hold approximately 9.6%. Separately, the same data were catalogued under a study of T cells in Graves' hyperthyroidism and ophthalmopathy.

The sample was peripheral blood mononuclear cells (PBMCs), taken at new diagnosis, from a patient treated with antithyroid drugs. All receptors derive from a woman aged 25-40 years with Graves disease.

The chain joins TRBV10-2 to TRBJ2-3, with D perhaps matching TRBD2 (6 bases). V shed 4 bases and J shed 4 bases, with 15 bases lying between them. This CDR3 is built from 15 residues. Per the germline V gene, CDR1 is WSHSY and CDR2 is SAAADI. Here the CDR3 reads CASSVGGSRSDTQYF. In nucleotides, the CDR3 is TGCGCCAGCAGTGTAGGAGGGAGTAGGTCAGATACGCAGTATTTT.

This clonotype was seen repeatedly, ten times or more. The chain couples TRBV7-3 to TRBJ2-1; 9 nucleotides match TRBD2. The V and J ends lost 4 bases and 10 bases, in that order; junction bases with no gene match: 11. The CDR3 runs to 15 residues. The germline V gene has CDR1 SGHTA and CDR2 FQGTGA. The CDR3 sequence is CASSSTLAGEGEQFF. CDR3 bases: TGTGCCAGCAGCTCAACACTAGCGGGCGAGGGGGAGCAGTTCTTC.

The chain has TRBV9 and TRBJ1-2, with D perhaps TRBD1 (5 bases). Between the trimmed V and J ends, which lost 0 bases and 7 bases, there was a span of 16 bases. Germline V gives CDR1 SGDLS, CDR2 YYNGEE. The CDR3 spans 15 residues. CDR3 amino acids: CASSVEATGAAGYTF. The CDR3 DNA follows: TGTGCCAGCAGCGTAGAGGCCACCGGGGCTGCTGGCTACACCTTC.

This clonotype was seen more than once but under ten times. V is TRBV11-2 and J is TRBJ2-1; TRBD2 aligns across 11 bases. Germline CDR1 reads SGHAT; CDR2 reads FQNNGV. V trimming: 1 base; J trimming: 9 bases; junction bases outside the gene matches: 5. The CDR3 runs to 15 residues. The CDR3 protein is CASSLGGGTSGEQFF. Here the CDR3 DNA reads TGTGCCAGCAGCTTAGGTGGGGGGACTAGCGGTGAGCAGTTCTTC. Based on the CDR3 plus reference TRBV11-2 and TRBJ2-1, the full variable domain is EAGVAQSPRYKIIEKRQSVAFWCNPISGHATLYWYQQILGQGPKLLIQFQNNGVVDDSQLPKDRFSAERLKGVDSTLKIQPAKLEDSAVYLCASSLGGGTSGEQFFGPGTRLTVL.